This T cell receptor (beta chain) was sequenced for a study of blood T cell repertoires in COVID-19. Looking at the study overall: Nucleic acid was either cDNA or gDNA, and it came from T cells, B-cell-depleted T cells, or PBMCs.

Sequenced by immunoSEQ multiplex PCR; TCRdb stores in-frame clones only, minus some. The sample lists fewer than 80,000 clones; approximately 86% were seen once. From germline, CDR1 is SGDLS and CDR2 YYNGEE. The CDR3 sequence is 15 residues long. Trimming pared 3 bases from V and 1 base from J, leaving 13 bases between. The source is an elderly man with COVID-19, enrolled during active disease. Material for sequencing was peripheral blood. This sequence joins TRBV9 and TRBJ2-5; maybe TRBD1 (6 bases). CDR3 nucleotide sequence: TGTGCCAGCAGCGACATAACAGGGACCCAAGAGACCCAGTACTTC. Protein sequence: CASSDITGTQETQYF.